These 20 T cell receptor beta chains were sequenced from one sample in a study of identical twins. MiXCR was run by TCRdb on the 5' RACE reads, yielding one entry per CDR3 protein. Among hundreds of thousands of distinct CDR3 sequences listed, 5.5% to 7.5% were seen once. The sequencing sample was made of naive T cells sorted from blood. The receptors stem from a man aged 18 to 29 in good health.

This clonotype showed up many times. The chain employs TRBV10-3 and TRBJ1-2; 7 nucleotides align to TRBD1. This CDR3 is 13 amino acids long. Per the germline V gene, CDR1 is ENHRY and CDR2 is SYGVKD. The V segment lost 7 bases and the J segment 2 bases; nucleotides outside the gene matches: 4. CDR3 protein: CAIKRDSNYGYTF. CDR3 DNA sequence: TGTGCCATCAAAAGGGACAGCAACTATGGCTACACCTTC.

This clonotype was seen ten or more times. The V call is TRBV28, the J call TRBJ2-1; 8 bases map to TRBD1. V lost 6 bases, J lost 1 base, and 2 bases stayed unmatched. The CDR3 loop spans 14 amino acids. CDR1 and CDR2 (germline): MDHEN, SYDVKM. In DNA form, the CDR3 reads TGTGCCAGCAGAAGGACAGGGTCCTACAATGAGCAGTTCTTC. It specifies CASRRTGSYNEQFF. Complete variable domain (other parts from reference TRBV28 and TRBJ2-1): DVKVTQSSRYLVKRTGEKVFLECVQDMDHENMFWYRQDPGLGLRLIYFSYDVKMKEKGDIPEGYSVSREKKERFSLILESASTNQTSMYLCASRRTGSYNEQFFGPGTRLTVL.

This clonotype was detected many times. The rearrangement uses TRBV20-1 and TRBJ2-1; 15 bases match TRBD2. Germline CDR1 DFQATT, CDR2 SNEGSKA (reference sequence). There are 15 residues in the CDR3. With V trimmed by 7 bases and J by 5 bases, 6 bases remained unmatched. This CDR3 is CSGWGLAGGHNEQFF. CDR3 in DNA: TGCAGTGGTTGGGGACTAGCGGGAGGCCACAATGAGCAGTTCTTC.

This clonotype has ten or more counts. The V gene is TRBV29-1, the J gene TRBJ2-7; D is possibly TRBD1 (6 bases). Trimming took off 7 bases at V and 0 bases at J, with 16 bases between the two ends. CDR1 is SQVTM and CDR2 is ANQGSEA in the germline V gene. The CDR3 loop spans 14 amino acids. The CDR3 loop reads CSAKSRDNSYEQYF. DNA for the CDR3: TGCAGCGCTAAATCCCGGGACAACTCCTACGAGCAGTACTTC.

This clonotype showed up many times. The chain has TRBV15 and TRBJ2-4, with unresolved D. The CDR3 length is 13 residues. Germline assignment: CDR1 LNHNV and CDR2 YYDKDF (reference sequence). V lost 7 bases to trimming and J lost 4 bases, with 11 bases between them. This CDR3 reads CATTAGGKNIQYF. CDR3 nucleotides: TGTGCCACCACCGCAGGTGGGAAAAACATTCAGTACTTC.

The J gene is TRBJ2-1, the V gene TRBV14; 7 nucleotides align to TRBD2. The germline gives CDR1 SGHDN, CDR2 FVKESK. This CDR3 comprises 15 residues. V dropped 3 bases and J dropped 1; count of bases not matched to a gene: 3. The CDR3 is CASSQAGESYNEQFF. The CDR3 nucleotides read TGTGCCAGCAGCCAGGCGGGAGAGTCCTACAATGAGCAGTTCTTC.

This clonotype has more than one count but fewer than ten. The chain links TRBV28 to TRBJ2-1; a possible D gene is TRBD2 (5 bases). The V gene's germline CDR1 is MDHEN and CDR2 SYDVKM. The CDR3 covers 15 residues. Deletions cut 10 bases from V and 1 base from J, with 17 bases between. The CDR3 reads CATQDGSGSYNEQFF. The CDR3 DNA sequence: TGTGCCACCCAAGATGGGAGTGGTTCCTACAATGAGCAGTTCTTC.

This clonotype came up many times. This chain connects TRBV5-6 to TRBJ2-2, with D unresolved. The germline V and J ends were trimmed by 1 base and 6 bases, with 7 bases remaining between them. This CDR3 contains 13 residues. Germline lookup yields CDR1 SGHDT and CDR2 YYEEEE. DNA for the CDR3: TGTGCCAGCAGCTTGTCAGCTCCCGGGGAGCTGTTTTTT. Its translation is CASSLSAPGELFF.

This clonotype was recorded at least ten times. The gene calls are TRBV20-1 and TRBJ2-7, with D hard to call. This CDR3 contains 17 residues. The germline V gene has CDR1 DFQATT and CDR2 SNEGSKA (reference sequence). Trimming left V 0 bases short and J 1 base short, with 19 bases between. The CDR3 DNA is TGCAGTGCTAGAGAGGCCCCGCGGACCCGAATTTCCTACGAGCAGTACTTC. Translation: CSAREAPRTRISYEQYF.

Ten or more counts support this clonotype. The V and J genes are TRBV12-3 or TRBV12-4 and TRBJ2-7; D is possibly TRBD1 (6 bases). V was trimmed by 6 bases and J by 1 base, leaving 13 bases between them. This CDR3 has 14 residues. This CDR3 reads CASRPTGTSYEQYF. CDR3 DNA sequence: TGTGCCAGCAGGCCGACAGGCACTTCCTACGAGCAGTACTTC.

In this sample, this clonotype turned up a few times. The V gene is TRBV18, the J gene TRBJ2-1, with 9 bases identical to TRBD1. V lost 4 bases to trimming and J lost 2 bases; unmatched junction nucleotides: 6. Germline V CDR1 and CDR2: KGHSH, LQKENI. This CDR3 spans 16 amino acids. In nucleotides, the CDR3 is TGTGCCAGCTCACGACCGGGACAGGGTACCTACAATGAGCAGTTCTTC. This encodes CASSRPGQGTYNEQFF.

The rearrangement links TRBV27 to TRBJ2-5; 7 bases are shared with TRBD2. CDR3 size: 18 residues. Per germline, CDR1 MNHEY and CDR2 SMNVEV (reference sequence). The ends lost 0 bases at V and 1 base at J; junction bases unmatched: 11. The DNA of the CDR3 is TGTGCCAGCAGTTTATCGCCCCTGAGAGCGGGGACCCAAGAGACCCAGTACTTC. Its translation: CASSLSPLRAGTQETQYF.

In its sample, this clonotype was seen many times. This chain links TRBV30 with TRBJ2-2; D remains ambiguous. This CDR3 is 12 amino acids long. Trimming took 2 bases from V and 7 from J, leaving 8 bases between them. CDR1 and CDR2 from the germline V gene are GTSNPN and SVGIG (reference sequence). CDR3: CAWSPSDGELFF. The CDR3 nucleotides are TGTGCCTGGAGTCCGAGTGACGGGGAGCTGTTTTTT.

In its sample, this clonotype was seen a few times. The CDR3 loop reads CASSSVNRDPLHEQFF. The CDR3 DNA reads as TGCGCCAGCAGCTCGGTAAACAGGGACCCACTCCATGAGCAGTTCTTC. This chain links TRBV5-1 with TRBJ2-1; weak D call: TRBD1 (6 bases). Trimming removed 3 bases at V and 8 bases at J, with 21 bases between. CDR3 length: 16 residues. Germline V CDR1 and CDR2: SGHRS, YFSETQ. The entire variable domain, with the rest obtained from reference TRBV5-1 and TRBJ2-1, is as follows: KAGVTQTPRYLIKTRGQQVTLSCSPISGHRSVSWYQQTPGQGLQFLFEYFSETQRNKGNFPGRFSGRQFSNSRSEMNVSTLELGDSALYLCASSSVNRDPLHEQFFGPGTRLTVL.

This clonotype showed up many times. V is TRBV20-1 and J is TRBJ2-3; no definite D call. V was shortened by 5 bases and J by 3 bases, with 9 bases between the two germline ends. Germline lookup yields CDR1 DFQATT and CDR2 SNEGSKA (reference sequence). The CDR3 covers 12 residues. The CDR3 DNA reads TGCAGTGCTGGCGGTAAGACAGATACGCAGTATTTT. It translates to CSAGGKTDTQYF.

This clonotype was picked up many times. CDR3 nucleotide sequence: TGTGCCAGCAGGCGCGACACAGATACGCAGTATTTT. This translates into CASRRDTDTQYF. The V call is TRBV27, the J call TRBJ2-3; D unresolved. The V end lost 6 bases, the J end lost 2 bases, and 6 bases lay between the germline ends. CDR1 MNHEY and CDR2 SMNVEV come from the germline V gene (reference sequence). The CDR3 is 12 amino acids.

This chain links TRBV5-1 with TRBJ2-1; 15 nucleotides match TRBD2. CDR1 and CDR2 from the germline V gene are SGHRS and YFSETQ. The CDR3 has 16 residues. Unmatched junction bases numbered 6, after V lost 4 bases and J lost 7 bases. The CDR3 DNA reads as TGCGCCAGCAGCCCGGGACTAGCGGGAGGAAGTAATGAGCAGTTCTTC. Amino acids: CASSPGLAGGSNEQFF.

The table lists this clonotype with a few counts. The J gene is TRBJ1-1, the V gene TRBV14; 9 nucleotides line up with TRBD1. V gave up 6 bases and J gave up 1 base; unmatched junction bases: 12. The germline gives CDR1 SGHDN, CDR2 FVKESK. The CDR3 has 17 residues. This chain's CDR3 is CASSPTWNRGRNTEAFF. For the CDR3, the DNA is TGTGCCAGCAGTCCAACTTGGAACAGGGGGCGGAACACTGAAGCTTTCTTT.

In this sample, this clonotype turned up a few times. CDR3 sequence reads: CASGELAGVIGELFF. Written as DNA, the CDR3 is TGTGCCAGCGGAGAACTAGCGGGAGTTATCGGGGAGCTGTTTTTT. The chain recombines TRBV7-9 with TRBJ2-2, with TRBD2 matching over 11 bases. The CDR3 loop spans 15 amino acids. The V segment lost 8 bases and the J segment 7 bases; nucleotides outside the gene matches: 9. Germline V CDR1 and CDR2: SEHNR, FQNEAQ (reference sequence).

The J gene is TRBJ2-1, the V gene TRBV21-1; no DNA check was done on the table's D call, TRBD1. TRBV21-1 is reported as a pseudogene. The CDR3 is 13 residues long. CDR3 region: CARGALGAVRRFF. The DNA for the CDR3 is TGTGCCAGGGGCGCTCTGGGGGCTGTTAGGCGGTTCTTC.